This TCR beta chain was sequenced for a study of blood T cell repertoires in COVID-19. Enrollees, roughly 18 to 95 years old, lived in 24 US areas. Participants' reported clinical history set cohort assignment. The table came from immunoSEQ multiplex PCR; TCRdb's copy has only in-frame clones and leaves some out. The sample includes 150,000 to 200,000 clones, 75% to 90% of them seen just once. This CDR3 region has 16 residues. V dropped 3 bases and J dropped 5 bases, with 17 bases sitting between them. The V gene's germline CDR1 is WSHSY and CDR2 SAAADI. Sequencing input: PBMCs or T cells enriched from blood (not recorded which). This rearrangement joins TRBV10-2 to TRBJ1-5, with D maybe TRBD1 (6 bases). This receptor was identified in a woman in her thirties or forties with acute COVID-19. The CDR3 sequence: CASSDRQESIYQPQHF. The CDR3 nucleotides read TGCGCCAGCAGTGATAGACAGGAAAGTATATATCAGCCCCAGCATTTT.